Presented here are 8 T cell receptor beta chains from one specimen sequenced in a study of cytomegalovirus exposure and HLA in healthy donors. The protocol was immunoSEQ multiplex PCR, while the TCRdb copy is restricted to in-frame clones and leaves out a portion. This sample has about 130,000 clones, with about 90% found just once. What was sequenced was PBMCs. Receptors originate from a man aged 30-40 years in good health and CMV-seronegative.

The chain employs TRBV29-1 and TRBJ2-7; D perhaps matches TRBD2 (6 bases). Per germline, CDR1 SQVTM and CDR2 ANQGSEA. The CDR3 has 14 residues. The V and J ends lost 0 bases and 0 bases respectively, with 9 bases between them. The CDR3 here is CSVEEYGSSYEQYF. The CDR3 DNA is TGCAGCGTTGAAGAATACGGGAGCTCCTACGAGCAGTACTTC.

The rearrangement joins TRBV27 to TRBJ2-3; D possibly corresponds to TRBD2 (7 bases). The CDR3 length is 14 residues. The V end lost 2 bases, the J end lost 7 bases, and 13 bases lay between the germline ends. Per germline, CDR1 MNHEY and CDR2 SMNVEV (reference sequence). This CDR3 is CASSLRGGHNTQYF. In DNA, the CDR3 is TGTGCCAGCAGTTTAAGGGGGGGGCATAATACGCAGTATTTT.

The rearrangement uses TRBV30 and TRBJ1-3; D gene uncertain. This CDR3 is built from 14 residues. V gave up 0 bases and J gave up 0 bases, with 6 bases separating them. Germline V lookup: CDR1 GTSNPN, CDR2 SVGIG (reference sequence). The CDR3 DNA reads TGTGCCTGGAGTGTTTCAAACTCTGGAAACACCATATATTTT. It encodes CAWSVSNSGNTIYF.

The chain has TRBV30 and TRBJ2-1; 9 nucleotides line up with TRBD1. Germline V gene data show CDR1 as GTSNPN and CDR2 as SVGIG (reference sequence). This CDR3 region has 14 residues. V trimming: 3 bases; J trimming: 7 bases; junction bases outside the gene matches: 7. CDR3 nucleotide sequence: TGTGCCTGGAGGGGGGACAGGGTTAGAAATGAGCAGTTCTTC. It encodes CAWRGDRVRNEQFF.

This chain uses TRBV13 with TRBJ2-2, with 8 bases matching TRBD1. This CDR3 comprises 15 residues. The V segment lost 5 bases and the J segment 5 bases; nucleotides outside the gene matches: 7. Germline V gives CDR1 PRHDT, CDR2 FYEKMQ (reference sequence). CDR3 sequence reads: CASSPPRGRTGELFF. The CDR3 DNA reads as TGTGCCAGCAGCCCCCCCAGGGGGCGGACCGGGGAGCTGTTTTTT.

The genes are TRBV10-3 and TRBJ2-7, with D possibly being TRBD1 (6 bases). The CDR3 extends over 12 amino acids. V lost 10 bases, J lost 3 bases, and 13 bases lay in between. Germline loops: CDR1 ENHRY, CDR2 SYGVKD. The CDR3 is CATKTGYYEQYF. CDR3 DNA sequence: TGTGCCACAAAGACAGGATACTACGAGCAGTACTTC.

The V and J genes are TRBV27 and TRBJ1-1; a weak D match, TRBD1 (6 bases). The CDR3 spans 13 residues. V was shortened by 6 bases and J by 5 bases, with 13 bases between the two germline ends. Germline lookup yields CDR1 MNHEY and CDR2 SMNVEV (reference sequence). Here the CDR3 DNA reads TGTGCCAGCAGCCTTACAGGGATAACTGAAGCTTTCTTT. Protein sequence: CASSLTGITEAFF.

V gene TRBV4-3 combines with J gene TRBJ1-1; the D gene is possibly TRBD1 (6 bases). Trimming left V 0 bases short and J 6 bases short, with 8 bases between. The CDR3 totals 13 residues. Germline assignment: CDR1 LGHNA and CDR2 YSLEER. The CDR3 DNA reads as TGCGCCAGCAGCCAAGACAGGGGTGCTGAAGCTTTCTTT. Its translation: CASSQDRGAEAFF.